The source of this T cell receptor beta chain is a study of identical twins. The study's findings and limits: Model-predicted out-of-frame TCR alpha sharing fell below observed values in monozygotic twins. Memory repertoires showed no such pattern, whereas abundant cord blood beta clonotypes carried fewer insertions.

Template switching created a universal primer site, and the cDNA included unique molecular identifiers. One entry per CDR3 protein, called by TCRdb with MiXCR from the 5' RACE reads. The data hold about 150,000 distinct CDR3 sequences, with 3% to 4% observed a single time. This clonotype appeared many times. Its antigen is unknown. This clonotype was obtained from a man younger than 35 in good health. Sample: memory T cells sorted from blood.

CDR3 DNA sequence: TGTGCCAGCAGGCCGGGGACTAGAAGGAATATCAAAAACATTCAGTACTTC. Translated: CASRPGTRRNIKNIQYF. The V gene is TRBV12-3 or TRBV12-4, the J gene TRBJ2-4, with 8 bases aligning to TRBD2. The CDR3 loop spans 17 amino acids. V shed 6 bases, J shed 3 bases, and the junction held 13 bases outside the gene matches.